Below are 26 T cell receptor beta chains sequenced from a single sample in a study of PD-L1 blockade in urothelial cancer. Regarding time point: pretreatment peripheral blood. Measured with immunoSEQ multiplex PCR; TCRdb has only the in-frame clones, and not every one. The sample comprises over 35,000 clones, 90% to 95% of which are singletons, and around 11% rests with the top ten. Sequencing used PBMCs, obtained around atezolizumab (anti-PD-L1) treatment. Receptors originate from a woman aged 55-70 years with urothelial cancer.

The V call is TRBV7-8, the J call TRBJ2-7; TRBD2 agrees at 9 bases. Trimming at V came to 4 bases and at J to 0 bases, leaving 4 bases not matched to a gene. This CDR3 is 15 amino acids long. Germline CDR1 and CDR2: SGHVS and FQNEAQ. CDR3 nucleotides: TGTGCCAGCAGCTCGGTTAGCGGGAGCTCCTACGAGCAGTACTTC. This encodes CASSSVSGSSYEQYF.

The V and J genes are TRBV5-1 and TRBJ2-2, with TRBD1 matching over 8 bases. From germline, CDR1 is SGHRS and CDR2 YFSETQ. With V trimmed by 7 bases and J by 4 bases, 9 bases remained unmatched. The CDR3 covers 15 residues. CDR3 region: CASSTAQGATGELFF. The CDR3 bases are TGCGCCAGCTCAACCGCCCAGGGGGCCACCGGGGAGCTGTTTTTT. Looking up the rest from reference TRBV5-1 and TRBJ2-2 gives the full variable domain: KAGVTQTPRYLIKTRGQQVTLSCSPISGHRSVSWYQQTPGQGLQFLFEYFSETQRNKGNFPGRFSGRQFSNSRSEMNVSTLELGDSALYLCASSTAQGATGELFFGEGSRLTVL.

The chain joins TRBV15 to TRBJ2-7, with TRBD2 matching over 8 bases. From germline, CDR1 is LNHNV and CDR2 YYDKDF (reference sequence). The CDR3 loop spans 15 amino acids. The J segment lost 0 bases and the V segment lost 5 bases, leaving 6 bases of the junction unmatched. The CDR3 DNA reads TGTGCCACCAGCCCCTCAGCGGGGGTCTCCTACGAGCAGTACTTC. Protein sequence: CATSPSAGVSYEQYF.

V usage is TRBV5-1 and J usage is TRBJ2-4; 8 bases are a match to TRBD2. The CDR3 contains 17 residues. V shed 4 bases, J shed 1 base, and the junction held 10 bases outside the gene matches. CDR1 is SGHRS, CDR2 YFSETQ, per germline. The DNA of the CDR3 is TGCGCCAGCAGCCGGGCGGGGGGCGAGGGGGCCAAAAACATTCAGTACTTC. Protein product: CASSRAGGEGAKNIQYF.

The chain combines TRBV5-1 with TRBJ2-1, with TRBD1 identical over 11 bases. This CDR3 contains 17 residues. Germline V gives CDR1 SGHRS, CDR2 YFSETQ. Germline trimming cut 3 bases from V and 2 bases from J; bases unmatched to any gene: 7. CDR3 nucleotides: TGCGCCAGCAGCTGGGATAGGACAGGGGGCGCCTACAATGAGCAGTTCTTC. Its translation: CASSWDRTGGAYNEQFF.

V and J are TRBV30 and TRBJ1-1; 11 bases align to TRBD1. With V trimmed by 0 bases and J by 4 bases, 4 bases remained unmatched. Germline loops: CDR1 GTSNPN, CDR2 SVGIG (reference sequence). This CDR3 region has 15 residues. As DNA, the CDR3 is TGTGCCTGGAGTGTAGGACAGGGGGCGTTCACTGAAGCTTTCTTT. It translates to CAWSVGQGAFTEAFF.

This sequence joins TRBV4-1 and TRBJ2-5; 9 bases map to TRBD2. Unmatched junction bases numbered 14, after V lost 2 bases and J lost 4 bases. CDR1 is MGHRA and CDR2 is YSYEKL in the germline V gene. The CDR3 has 18 residues. This CDR3 is CASSQLPGGRGVGETQYF. CDR3 DNA sequence: TGCGCCAGCAGCCAACTACCGGGCGGGAGGGGGGTAGGAGAGACCCAGTACTTC.

The chain joins TRBV21-1 to TRBJ2-1; the DNA was not used to check the table's D call, TRBD1. TRBV21-1 is reported as a pseudogene. The CDR3 is 12 amino acids. The CDR3 protein is CANEQEGYEQFF. CDR3 nucleotides: TGTGCCAACGAACAGGAAGGCTATGAGCAGTTCTTC.

The chain has TRBV6-6 and TRBJ1-5; 7 nucleotides agree with TRBD1. Germline CDR1 and CDR2: MNHNY and SVGAGI (reference sequence). The CDR3 totals 15 residues. Trimming cost V 6 bases and J 3 bases; bases outside gene matches: 8. The CDR3 loop is CASRFGTESNQPQHF. For the CDR3, the DNA is TGTGCCAGCAGATTCGGGACAGAATCCAATCAGCCCCAGCATTTT.

V is TRBV28 and J is TRBJ2-2; TRBD1 agrees at 8 bases. Germline values: CDR1 MDHEN, CDR2 SYDVKM. J gave up 5 bases and V 5 bases, and 31 bases lay outside the gene matches. CDR3 length: 23 amino acids. This CDR3 reads CASSLRRGRGPAAAGKDTGELFF. The CDR3 DNA reads as TGTGCCAGCAGTCTGCGCCGTGGCAGGGGGCCAGCCGCCGCTGGAAAAGATACCGGGGAGCTGTTTTTT.

On this clone itself: The same CDR3 is also encoded by other DNA sequences in this sample. The V gene is TRBV9, the J gene TRBJ1-3; TRBD1 might be the D (5 bases). CDR3 length equals 15 residues. V lost 2 bases and J lost 0, with 9 bases in between. Germline V CDR1 and CDR2: SGDLS, YYNGEE. For the CDR3, the DNA is TGTGCCAGCAGCGTTGGGGCTTCCTCTGGAAACACCATATATTTT. Its protein is CASSVGASSGNTIYF.

This chain links TRBV28 with TRBJ1-2; 9 nucleotides match TRBD1. Germline V lookup: CDR1 MDHEN, CDR2 SYDVKM. This CDR3 is 14 amino acids long. The V gene end was trimmed by 3 bases and the J gene end by 6 bases; junction bases not matched to a gene: 5. CDR3 loop: CASSFLTGGDGYTF. CDR3 nucleotide sequence: TGTGCCAGCAGTTTCTTGACAGGGGGGGATGGCTACACCTTC.

Only one count was recorded for this clone. This chain uses TRBV10-2 with TRBJ2-2; TRBD2 aligns across 9 bases. This CDR3 is built from 14 residues. The germline V gene has CDR1 WSHSY and CDR2 SAAADI. V trimming: 6 bases; J trimming: 6 bases; junction bases outside the gene matches: 5. The CDR3 is CASRPGLAPGELFF. CDR3 in DNA: TGCGCCAGCAGACCGGGACTAGCTCCCGGGGAGCTGTTTTTT.

This chain links TRBV9 with TRBJ1-2; no firm D call. Between the trimmed V and J ends, which lost 0 bases and 2 bases, there was a span of 5 bases. The CDR3 totals 13 residues. Germline lookup yields CDR1 SGDLS and CDR2 YYNGEE. The CDR3 loop is CASSVEENYGYTF. DNA for the CDR3: TGTGCCAGCAGCGTAGAAGAGAACTATGGCTACACCTTC.

This chain links TRBV9 with TRBJ2-2, with 7 bases matching TRBD2. The CDR3 sequence is 16 residues long. Losses at the gene ends were 2 bases for V and 9 bases for J; bases not matched to a gene: 13. Germline CDR1 and CDR2: SGDLS and YYNGEE. Here the CDR3 reads CASSVSGYKLSRELFF. CDR3 coding DNA: TGTGCCAGCAGCGTTAGCGGGTACAAATTGAGCCGGGAGCTGTTTTTT.

This chain links TRBV19 with TRBJ1-2; D gene unclear. CDR1 is LNHDA, CDR2 SQIVND, per germline (reference sequence). This CDR3 has 12 amino acids. Trimming pared 4 bases from V and 1 base from J, leaving 4 bases between. The CDR3 DNA reads TGTGCCAGTAGTAACAGTAACTATGGCTACACCTTC. Its translation: CASSNSNYGYTF.

CDR3 residues: CASSTGNEQFF. The CDR3 nucleotides are TGTGCCAGCAGCACCGGTAATGAGCAGTTCTTC. The chain combines TRBV7-3 with TRBJ2-1; D is unresolved. Between the trimmed V and J ends, which lost 5 bases and 7 bases, there was a span of 6 bases. This CDR3 is 11 amino acids long. Germline assignment: CDR1 SGHTA and CDR2 FQGTGA.

This chain joins TRBV5-3 and TRBJ1-5; a possible D gene is TRBD1 (6 bases). TRBV5-3 is classed as an ORF, of uncertain function. The CDR3 is 14 amino acids. V was clipped by 3 bases and J by 3 bases, with 10 bases between them. Here the CDR3 reads CARSSRDNNQPQHF. As DNA, the CDR3 is TGTGCCAGAAGCTCCCGGGACAACAATCAGCCCCAGCATTTT.

This sequence joins TRBV27 and TRBJ2-1; 12 nucleotides agree with TRBD2. Trimming cost V 7 bases and J 5 bases; bases outside gene matches: 9. The germline CDR1 and CDR2 sequences are MNHEY and SMNVEV (reference sequence). The CDR3 has 16 residues. CDR3 loop: CASKLRRTSGDNEQFF. The CDR3 DNA follows: TGTGCCAGCAAACTCCGGCGGACTAGCGGGGACAATGAGCAGTTCTTC.

The chain carries TRBV4-3 and TRBJ2-1, with D possibly being TRBD2 (6 bases). V was clipped by 2 bases and J by 2 bases, with 10 bases between them. The CDR3 length is 15 residues. Germline CDR1 and CDR2: LGHNA and YSLEER. CDR3 coding DNA: TGCGCCAGCAGCCAATCTAGCGCTACCTACAATGAGCAGTTCTTC. It yields the protein CASSQSSATYNEQFF.

J is TRBJ2-7 and V is TRBV7-9; TRBD1 aligns across 9 bases. Germline V gene lookup returns CDR1 SEHNR and CDR2 FQNEAQ (reference sequence). V was clipped by 5 bases and J by 2 bases; unmatched bases: 7. This CDR3 is 15 amino acids long. CDR3 coding DNA: TGTGCCAGCAGCACCTACAGGGGGCCCACCTACGAGCAGTACTTC. This encodes CASSTYRGPTYEQYF.

CDR3: CASSFQDRVRIDQPQHF. The CDR3 DNA reads as TGTGCCAGCAGTTTCCAGGACAGGGTCAGAATAGATCAGCCCCAGCATTTT. V and J are TRBV28 and TRBJ1-5, with 8 bases lining up with TRBD1. The CDR3 contains 17 residues. V gave up 3 bases and J gave up 5 bases; unmatched junction bases: 12. Germline assignment: CDR1 MDHEN and CDR2 SYDVKM.

This clone was seen only once. The V call is TRBV4-3, the J call TRBJ2-1, with 9 bases matching TRBD2. CDR3 length: 21 residues. The trim removed 0 bases at V and 8 bases at J, leaving 23 bases unmatched. Germline V gives CDR1 LGHNA, CDR2 YSLEER. The CDR3 nucleotides read TGCGCCAGCAGCCAAGAACCCCGCTATATGACTAGCGGCAGAGGGGGTGATGAGCAGTTCTTC. Its protein product is CASSQEPRYMTSGRGGDEQFF.

This chain connects TRBV28 to TRBJ1-1; D is uncertain. Per germline, CDR1 MDHEN and CDR2 SYDVKM. CDR3 length: 13 residues. Trimming took 3 bases from V and 5 from J, leaving 10 bases between them. The CDR3 loop reads CASSFRQETEAFF. The DNA for the CDR3 is TGTGCCAGCAGTTTCCGGCAGGAAACTGAAGCTTTCTTT.

The chain carries TRBV6-1 and TRBJ2-7; D is ambiguous. CDR3 length: 11 amino acids. V lost 2 bases and J lost 6, with 5 bases in between. Germline-derived CDR1 and CDR2 are MNHNS and SASEGT. CDR3 amino acids: CASSETGEQYF. Here the CDR3 DNA reads TGTGCCAGCAGTGAAACTGGCGAGCAGTACTTC.

The chain employs TRBV6-1 and TRBJ2-3; perhaps TRBD2 as D (6 bases). This CDR3 has 15 residues. Germline V gene data show CDR1 as MNHNS and CDR2 as SASEGT. Trimming removed 2 bases at V and 0 bases at J, with 9 bases between. CDR3 bases: TGTGCCAGCAGTGAACGGGGGTTTAGCACAGATACGCAGTATTTT. Encoded protein: CASSERGFSTDTQYF.